The 18 T cell receptor beta chains presented below share a single source sample, sequenced in a study of T-cell memory formation after mild COVID-19. TCRdb called the 5' RACE reads again in MiXCR, with one record for every CDR3 protein. Here the sample spans 300,000 or so distinct CDR3 sequences, around a sixth being singletons. Sequencing was carried out using PBMCs or a T cell subset sorted from them (not recorded which). The receptor set was obtained from a man younger than 35 who had mild COVID-19 (a few samples of this study predate the infection). Cell type and time point are not known.

The chain uses TRBV7-2 and TRBJ1-4; D may be TRBD1 (6 bases). Trimming cost V 2 bases and J 6 bases, with 13 bases left between them. Germline V CDR1 and CDR2: SGHTA, FQGNSA. This CDR3 has 15 residues. CDR3 in DNA: TGTGCCAGCAGCTTATTCGGGGGCGCAGATGAAAAACTGTTTTTT. This codes for CASSLFGGADEKLFF.

A few counts support this clonotype. The J gene is TRBJ1-2, the V gene TRBV7-4, with D unclear. V was shortened by 5 bases and J by 5 bases, with 12 bases between the two germline ends. Per germline, CDR1 SGHVT and CDR2 SQSDAQ. The CDR3 covers 13 residues. CDR3 amino acids: CASSGIWGYGYTF. CDR3 bases: TGTGCCAGCAGCGGAATATGGGGTTATGGCTACACCTTC.

The sample holds a few counts of this clonotype. The chain carries TRBV4-1 and TRBJ1-6, with TRBD1 as a possible D gene (5 bases). From germline, CDR1 is MGHRA and CDR2 YSYEKL. Deletions cut 1 base from V and 7 bases from J, with 17 bases between. This CDR3 has 17 amino acids. The CDR3: CASSQGQARDLNSPLHF. In DNA, the CDR3 is TGCGCCAGCAGCCAAGGGCAGGCGCGGGACCTCAATTCACCCCTCCACTTT.

The rearrangement uses TRBV6-1 and TRBJ1-1; TRBD1 matches 8 bases. Germline V gene data show CDR1 as MNHNS and CDR2 as SASEGT. The CDR3 sequence is 13 residues long. V shed 7 bases and J 5 bases; nucleotides not matched to a gene: 6. CDR3 nucleotide sequence: TGTGCCAGCACTCTGACAGGGGAGACTGAAGCTTTCTTT. This translates into CASTLTGETEAFF.

This clonotype was detected only a few times. V and J are TRBV12-3 or TRBV12-4 and TRBJ1-1; the D is unclear. The V gene lost 7 bases and the J gene lost 4 bases, with 10 bases spanning the gap. The CDR3 has 12 amino acids. The DNA of the CDR3 is TGTGCCAGCACATTTGCCCTCACTGAAGCTTTCTTT. It is translated as CASTFALTEAFF.

This clonotype was seen only a few times. The chain links TRBV6-5 to TRBJ2-2, with D unclear. V was cut by 6 bases and J by 4 bases, with 15 bases left in between. The CDR3 is made up of 15 amino acids. Germline-derived CDR1 and CDR2 are MNHEY and SVGAGI. In nucleotides, the CDR3 is TGTGCCAGCAGCCCCGGTAGCAGGAGCACCGGGGAGCTGTTTTTT. The encoded protein is CASSPGSRSTGELFF.

This clonotype was counted many times. The gene calls are TRBV7-9 and TRBJ2-7; no clear D gene. The germline CDR1 and CDR2 sequences are SEHNR and FQNEAQ (reference sequence). The CDR3 extends over 15 amino acids. V was clipped by 5 bases and J by 0 bases, with 14 bases between them. Here the CDR3 reads CASSATIMSSYEQYF. The DNA of the CDR3 is TGTGCCAGCAGCGCCACGATCATGAGCTCCTACGAGCAGTACTTC.

The rearrangement uses TRBV9 and TRBJ2-5, with D perhaps being TRBD1 or TRBD2 (5 bases each). Germline V gives CDR1 SGDLS, CDR2 YYNGEE. Trimming stripped 1 base from V and 2 bases from J, with 9 bases between. This CDR3 has 14 amino acids. In DNA form, the CDR3 reads TGTGCCAGCAGCGTAACCGGGACGCAAGAGACCCAGTACTTC. Encoded protein: CASSVTGTQETQYF.

This clonotype was picked up a small number of times. V gene TRBV19 combines with J gene TRBJ1-2; D gene uncertain. The V end was cut by 1 base, the J end by 2 bases, with 8 bases between. The germline CDR1 and CDR2 sequences are LNHDA and SQIVND (reference sequence). CDR3 size: 14 residues. CDR3 DNA: TGTGCCAGTAGTATAGCGGCAGCAAACTATGGCTACACCTTC. It translates to CASSIAAANYGYTF.

The table lists this clonotype with a few counts. The genes are TRBV6-1 and TRBJ2-3, with 12 bases matching TRBD1. The CDR3 extends over 17 amino acids. Germline V gene lookup returns CDR1 MNHNS and CDR2 SASEGT. The trim removed 3 bases at V and 5 bases at J, leaving 9 bases unmatched. The CDR3, as DNA: TGTGCCAGCAGTGACGCAATACGGGACAGGGGGCGAGATACGCAGTATTTT. Amino acids: CASSDAIRDRGRDTQYF.

The chain joins TRBV4-3 to TRBJ2-7; D not resolved. The germline V gene has CDR1 LGHNA and CDR2 YSLEER. CDR3 size: 14 residues. Trimming stripped 0 bases from V and 6 bases from J, with 12 bases between. CDR3 residues: CASSQEVYIGEQYF. The CDR3, as DNA: TGCGCCAGCAGCCAAGAAGTTTATATCGGCGAGCAGTACTTC.

This chain uses TRBV18 with TRBJ2-6; no clear D. CDR1 and CDR2 (germline): KGHSH, LQKENI. The CDR3 is 13 amino acids. V was shortened by 3 bases and J by 7 bases, with 7 bases between the two germline ends. The CDR3 region is CASSPSIANVLTF. Here the CDR3 DNA reads TGTGCCAGCTCACCCTCGATAGCCAACGTCCTGACTTTC.

This clonotype appeared a few times. The chain recombines TRBV5-1 with TRBJ1-5; a weak D match, TRBD1 (5 bases). Germline CDR1 reads SGHRS; CDR2 reads YFSETQ. V was trimmed by 0 bases and J by 6 bases, leaving 10 bases between them. The CDR3 loop spans 14 amino acids. CDR3 bases: TGCGCCAGCAGCTTGGCCGGCGGGACTCAGCCCCAGCATTTT. Encoded protein: CASSLAGGTQPQHF.

This clonotype was detected a few times. This chain uses TRBV2 with TRBJ2-7, with 8 nucleotides matching TRBD1. The J segment lost 6 bases and the V segment lost 6 bases, leaving 4 bases of the junction unmatched. Germline lookup yields CDR1 SNHLY and CDR2 FYNNEI. CDR3 size: 12 residues. Here the CDR3 reads CASSPDRAEQYV. Written as DNA, the CDR3 is TGTGCCAGCAGCCCGGACAGGGCCGAGCAGTACGTC.

The chain links TRBV19 to TRBJ2-3; 11 bases align to TRBD2. In germline, CDR1 is LNHDA, CDR2 SQIVND (reference sequence). The V gene end was trimmed by 7 bases and the J gene end by 3 bases; junction bases not matched to a gene: 6. There are 15 residues in the CDR3. This chain's CDR3 is CASKPGTSGTDTQYF. For the CDR3, the DNA is TGTGCCAGTAAGCCCGGGACTAGCGGTACAGATACGCAGTATTTT.

This clonotype has more than one count but fewer than ten. The J gene is TRBJ2-2, the V gene TRBV5-1; TRBD2 matches at 8 bases. With 4 bases clipped from V and 6 bases from J, the junction kept 11 bases outside the gene matches. The CDR3 is made up of 16 amino acids. The germline CDR1 and CDR2 sequences are SGHRS and YFSETQ. The CDR3 nucleotides read TGCGCCAGCAGCCCAGCGGGGGCCGGCGTAGCCGGGGAGCTGTTTTTT. This codes for CASSPAGAGVAGELFF. The whole variable domain, filled in from reference TRBV5-1 and TRBJ2-2, reads KAGVTQTPRYLIKTRGQQVTLSCSPISGHRSVSWYQQTPGQGLQFLFEYFSETQRNKGNFPGRFSGRQFSNSRSEMNVSTLELGDSALYLCASSPAGAGVAGELFFGEGSRLTVL.

This sequence joins TRBV20-1 and TRBJ2-3; TRBD2 matches at 7 bases. Unmatched junction bases numbered 11, after V lost 4 bases and J lost 4 bases. Per germline, CDR1 DFQATT and CDR2 SNEGSKA (reference sequence). This CDR3 is 15 amino acids long. CDR3 region: CSATWPGGPADTQYF. CDR3 coding DNA: TGCAGTGCTACTTGGCCGGGGGGACCCGCAGATACGCAGTATTTT.

The chain joins TRBV5-4 to TRBJ2-6; a possible D gene is TRBD1 (5 bases). The CDR3 spans 16 residues. Deletions cut 0 bases from V and 2 bases from J, with 9 bases between. Germline CDR1 and CDR2: SGHNT and YYREEE (reference sequence). CDR3 residues: CASSLEQGAGANVLTF. The CDR3 DNA is TGTGCCAGCAGCTTGGAGCAGGGTGCTGGGGCCAACGTCCTGACTTTC.